The clone carrying this TCR beta chain was seen more than once but under ten times. Its antigen is undetermined. Only patients with CD8+CD57+ cell expansion on flow cytometry were chosen for sequencing. This sample is drawn from a study of CD8+CD57+ T cells in acquired aplastic anemia. The study, taken as a whole, reports: Found in both controls and patients were 25 to 35 CD8+ CDR3 sequences.

TCR beta VDJ and CDR3 profiles were obtained from a genomic DNA template. Each CDR3 protein is one row after TCRdb ran MiXCR on the reads. This sample yields around 430,000 distinct CDR3 sequences, of which around 30% are seen a single time; approximately 0.82% belongs to the top ten. Sequenced material: sorted CD4+, CD8+, or CD8+CD57+ T cells (not recorded which) from PBMCs. This TCR came from a human donor with aplastic anemia.

CDR3 nucleotides: TGTGCCAGCAGCTTGGAGTGGGGACATGATGAAGCTTTCTTT. This codes for CASSLEWGHDEAFF. The chain employs TRBV5-8 and TRBJ1-1; D is possibly TRBD1 (6 bases). Germline V gene data show CDR1 as SGHTS and CDR2 as YDEGEE. The CDR3 covers 14 residues. Trimming cost V 0 bases and J 7 bases, with 13 bases left between them.